A selection of T cell receptor beta chains follows, all from one sample in a study of T cell repertoires in cytomegalovirus infection. Each CDR3 protein gets one entry after TCRdb re-called the reads with MiXCR. The data show 290,000 or so distinct CDR3 sequences, 8% to 10% seen once. The sample taken for sequencing was PBMCs. The source of these receptors is a human donor in good health (CMV status not recorded). Some clones in this sample may be carry-over from other donors' samples. Each CDR3 is given with its conserved first and last residue. A D gene is named only where the DNA matches it firmly. Clone size, where shown, is once, few, many, or a class for clones that have expanded.

V gene	clone size	D gene	CDR3 length	J gene	CDR3 protein	CDR3 DNA
TRBV29-1	few	TRBD2	12	TRBJ2-3	CSAMYWGGEQYF	TGCAGCGCCATGTATTGGGGGGGGGAGCAGTATTTT
TRBV20-1	NA	NA	11	TRBJ1-3	CSGYSGNTIYF	TGCAGTGGATATTCTGGAAACACCATATATTTT
TRBV20-1	NA	NA	13	TRBJ1-1	CSARDFTNTEAFF	TGCAGTGCTAGAGATTTCACGAACACTGAAGCTTTCTTT
TRBV6-5	many	NA	14	TRBJ1-2	CASSTGTLNYGYTF	TGTGCCAGCAGTACAGGGACTCTTAACTATGGCTACACCTTC
TRBV6-2/TRBV6-3	many	NA	14	TRBJ2-7	CASSYSLGPREQYF	TGTGCCAGCAGTTACTCTTTGGGCCCGCGCGAGCAGTACTTC
TRBV27	NA	NA	10	TRBJ2-7	CASGVVEQYF	TGTGCCAGTGGGGTTGTCGAGCAGTACTTC
TRBV20-1	many	NA	15	TRBJ2-5	CSAPRRGAPQETQYF	TGCAGTGCCCCACGGAGGGGGGCGCCTCAAGAGACCCAGTACTTC
TRBV6-5	NA	TRBD1	14	TRBJ1-2	CASSWTGGGYGYTF	TGTGCCAGCAGTTGGACAGGGGGCGGCTATGGCTACACCTTC
TRBV7-3	many	NA	14	TRBJ2-2	CASRDGTNTGELFF	TGTGCCAGCAGAGACGGGACGAACACCGGGGAGCTGTTTTTT
TRBV7-6	many	TRBD1	17	TRBJ2-6	CASSPGQGAIWANVLTF	TGTGCCAGCAGCCCGGGACAGGGGGCAATCTGGGCCAACGTCCTGACTTTC
TRBV6-2/TRBV6-3	many	NA	15	TRBJ1-1	CASSSPRGANTEAFF	TGTGCCAGCAGTTCCCCGCGGGGGGCCAACACTGAAGCTTTCTTT
TRBV28	many	NA	13	TRBJ1-5	CASSLSHGQPQHF	TGTGCCAGCAGTTTGTCCCACGGGCAGCCCCAGCATTTT
TRBV20-1	NA	NA	16	TRBJ1-6	CSARGADRSYNSPFHF	TGCAGTGCTAGAGGCGCAGACCGTTCCTATAATTCACCCTTCCACTTT
TRBV7-2	many	NA	13	TRBJ1-2	CASSKGANYGYTF	TGTGCCAGCAGCAAAGGGGCTAACTATGGCTACACCTTC
TRBV6-5	many	TRBD1	16	TRBJ1-4	CASRTTTGGQMEKLFF	TGTGCCAGCAGAACAACTACAGGGGGCCAGATGGAAAAACTGTTTTTT
TRBV25-1	many	NA	13	TRBJ1-1	CASGTTMNTEAFF	TGTGCCAGCGGCACAACGATGAACACTGAAGCTTTCTTT
TRBV7-2	many	NA	13	TRBJ1-1	CASSLQANTEAFF	TGTGCCAGCAGCTTACAGGCGAACACTGAAGCTTTCTTT
TRBV10-3	many	TRBD1	13	TRBJ2-5	CAISTTGGETQYF	TGTGCCATCAGTACGACAGGGGGGGAGACCCAGTACTTC
TRBV20-1	NA	NA	14	TRBJ2-5	CSARGDPSRETQYF	TGCAGTGCTAGAGGTGATCCTAGTAGGGAGACCCAGTACTTC
TRBV5-1	many	TRBD1	15	TRBJ2-3	CASSSGQAMTDTQYF	TGCGCCAGCAGCTCCGGACAGGCGATGACAGATACGCAGTATTTT
TRBV7-3	many	TRBD1	15	TRBJ2-3	CASSLRGTGTDTQYF	TGTGCCAGCAGCCTCCGTGGGACAGGAACAGATACGCAGTATTTT
TRBV7-2	many	NA	14	TRBJ1-6	CASSLGGLNSPLHF	TGTGCCAGCAGCTTAGGGGGACTTAATTCACCCCTCCACTTT
TRBV7-2	many	NA	14	TRBJ1-1	CASSLGQTNTEAFF	TGTGCCAGCAGCTTGGGACAAACGAACACTGAAGCTTTCTTT
TRBV20-1	NA	NA	15	TRBJ2-3	CSATTQGDSTDTQYF	TGCAGTGCTACTACGCAAGGGGATAGCACAGATACGCAGTATTTT
TRBV20-1	many	TRBD2	17	TRBJ2-2	CSARDLGGRGYTGELFF	TGCAGTGCTAGAGACCTCGGGGGGAGAGGGTACACCGGGGAGCTGTTTTTT
TRBV29-1	few	TRBD2	13	TRBJ2-1	CSGTSGAWDEQFF	TGCAGCGGAACTAGCGGGGCCTGGGATGAGCAGTTCTTC
TRBV19	many	NA	13	TRBJ1-5	CASSEGGGQPQHF	TGTGCCAGTAGCGAGGGGGGGGGCCAGCCCCAGCATTTT
TRBV5-1	NA	TRBD2	15	TRBJ2-1	CASRTGLAGMNEQFF	TGCGCCAGCAGGACCGGACTAGCGGGGATGAATGAGCAGTTCTTC
TRBV14	many	NA	17	TRBJ1-4	CASSQDPVGSKNEKLFF	TGTGCCAGCAGCCAAGATCCTGTAGGCAGTAAGAATGAAAAACTGTTTTTT
TRBV28	many	NA	11	TRBJ1-5	CASSSGQPQHF	TGTGCCAGCAGTTCGGGTCAGCCCCAGCATTTT
TRBV18	NA	NA	14	TRBJ2-5	CASSPRGPQETQYF	TGTGCCAGCTCACCACGGGGGCCCCAAGAGACCCAGTACTTC
TRBV5-8	few	NA	13	TRBJ1-2	CASSLVEGIGYTF	TGTGCCAGCAGCTTGGTGGAGGGGATTGGCTACACCTTC
TRBV10-3	many	NA	11	TRBJ2-2	CAISVSGELFF	TGTGCCATCAGTGTGTCAGGGGAGCTGTTTTTT